The rows below give T cell receptor beta chains drawn from one sample of a study of blood T cell repertoires in COVID-19. Data came from immunoSEQ multiplex PCR; TCRdb stores just in-frame clones and leaves some out. This table has 100,000 or so clones, 80% to 95% appearing once. The sequenced sample was peripheral blood. Receptor source: a man between 65 and 85 years old with acute or convalescent COVID-19. Each CDR3 is given with its conserved first and last residue. A D gene is named only where the DNA matches it firmly. Only some rows state a clone size, as once, few, many or a class for expanded clones.

TGTGCCAGCAGCTTGCTTGCTAGCGGGAGACTTGAGCAGTTCTTC	CASSLLASGRLEQFF	-	TRBV5-4	TRBJ2-1	TRBD2
TGTGCCAGCAGCCCGGGACTAGCGGGAGTGTTGGCCAATGAGCAGTTCTTC	CASSPGLAGVLANEQFF	-	TRBV4-2	TRBJ2-1	TRBD2
TGTGCCAGCAGTTTCCCCGGGGGTACCTACAATGAGCAGTTCTTC	CASSFPGGTYNEQFF	-	TRBV28	TRBJ2-1	-
TGTGCCACTTCAGGGAACAGAGACACCATATATTTT	CATSGNRDTIYF	-	TRBV19	TRBJ1-3	-
TGTGCCAGCAGCTTACCCCGAGCTGTAGAAGAGACCCAGTACTTC	CASSLPRAVEETQYF	-	TRBV11-2	TRBJ2-5	-
TGTGCCAGCAGCTTAGCGAGCCCGTACCAGGGATGGGGCTACACCTTC	CASSLASPYQGWGYTF	-	TRBV7-2	TRBJ1-2	-
TGTGCCAGCAGCCCCCGGGAGGGAGATGGCTACACCTTC	CASSPREGDGYTF	-	TRBV3-1/TRBV3-2	TRBJ1-2	-
TGTGCCAGCAGTCTACGACAGGGGAATCAGCCCCAGCATTTT	CASSLRQGNQPQHF	-	TRBV6-5	TRBJ1-5	TRBD1
TGTGCCAGCAGGGCGGGCTCTACCGGCGGCGGGGAGCTGTTTTTT	CASRAGSTGGGELFF	-	TRBV28	TRBJ2-2	-
TGCAGCGTTTTTCTAGCAGGCGAGCAGTACTTC	CSVFLAGEQYF	-	TRBV29-1	TRBJ2-7	-
TGTGCCAGCAGCTTGGGTCAGGGGGCTTTTGAGACCCAGTACTTC	CASSLGQGAFETQYF	-	TRBV5-6	TRBJ2-5	TRBD1
TGCGCCAGCAGCCAAATGTCGGGGGGAAGCCAAGAGACCCAGTACTTC	CASSQMSGGSQETQYF	-	TRBV4-1	TRBJ2-5	TRBD2
TGTGCCAGCAGTCCCTCGGGGGGAAACACTGAAGCTTTCTTT	CASSPSGGNTEAFF	-	TRBV6-6	TRBJ1-1	-
TGTGCCAGCAGCCCCCTGGGGGGAGGCACTGAAGCTTTCTTT	CASSPLGGGTEAFF	-	TRBV7-9	TRBJ1-1	-
TGTGCCAGCAGCCAAGCGGGGGGCTTTAATGAAAAACTGTTTTTT	CASSQAGGFNEKLFF	-	TRBV3-1/TRBV3-2	TRBJ1-4	-
TGTGCCAGCAGCTGGGGGGGCAATCAGCCCCAGCATTTT	CASSWGGNQPQHF	-	TRBV6-5	TRBJ1-5	-
TGTGCCAGCAGCTTTTATGGCGGGGGCGAAAACATTCAGTACTTC	CASSFYGGGENIQYF	-	TRBV5-6	TRBJ2-4	-
TGTGCCAGCAGTTACACGGGGGGGACTCCAGGGACCCAGTACTTC	CASSYTGGTPGTQYF	-	TRBV6-5	TRBJ2-5	TRBD2
TGTGCCAGCAGCTTACTGGGAGGCTCCTACAATGAGCAGTTCTTC	CASSLLGGSYNEQFF	-	TRBV7-6	TRBJ2-1	-
TGTGCCAGCAGCCGGGACAGGGGGCGGACAGATACGCAGTATTTT	CASSRDRGRTDTQYF	-	TRBV7-6	TRBJ2-3	TRBD1
TGTGCCAGCAGCCCTACAGGGAGCGGGCAGTTCTTC	CASSPTGSGQFF	once	TRBV7-9	TRBJ2-1	-
TGTGCCAGCAAAGTGGGACAGGGGGCCTACGAGCAGTACTTC	CASKVGQGAYEQYF	-	TRBV27	TRBJ2-7	TRBD1
TGTGCCAGCAGCCACAAACGGCAGGTTAACACTGAAGCTTTCTTT	CASSHKRQVNTEAFF	-	TRBV7-9	TRBJ1-1	-
TGCGCCAGCAGCTTGGGACAGGGCGATGAAAAACTGTTTTTT	CASSLGQGDEKLFF	-	TRBV5-1	TRBJ1-4	TRBD1
TGTGCCAGCAGCGTAGGACCCGGGACTCACAATGAGCAGTTCTTC	CASSVGPGTHNEQFF	once	TRBV9	TRBJ2-1	-
TGCGCCAGCAGTGAGTCCGACAGGGGTTCGCAGCCCCAGCATTTT	CASSESDRGSQPQHF	-	TRBV10-2	TRBJ1-5	TRBD1
TGTGCCAGCAGCGGAGCCCCGGTTTCCGGCTACACCTTC	CASSGAPVSGYTF	-	TRBV9	TRBJ1-2	-
TGTGCCAGCAGCTATGGAGGGGGCGCAAAATCACCCCTCCACTTT	CASSYGGGAKSPLHF	-	TRBV11-2	TRBJ1-6	TRBD1
TGCGCCAGCAGCACCGGGACAGGGCATTCACCCCTCCACTTT	CASSTGTGHSPLHF	once	TRBV5-1	TRBJ1-6	TRBD1